This entry concerns a single TCR beta chain. Its antigen is not known. The CDR3 is 15 residues long. Looked up from germline, CDR1 is SEHNR and CDR2 is FQNEAQ (reference sequence). V lost 10 bases and J lost 7; bases outside the gene matches: 13. This sample was included in a study of T cells in Graves' hyperthyroidism and ophthalmopathy. Study results and limitations: In blood, most of the thyroid clonotypes expanded above 0.001 were also present.

The authors deemed Graves' hyperthyroidism stable absent ophthalmopathy progression within 18 months. Newly diagnosed hyperthyroidism, duration under 2 months, in patients aged 18 to 65. Uncontrolled infection, other autoimmune disease, pregnancy and lactation each barred patients from inclusion. Researchers amplified the TCR beta CDR3 regions from RNA transcripts. The TCR CDR3 first-round RT-PCR relied on the HTBI primer set. TCRdb re-derived calls from the multiplex PCR reads in MiXCR, one entry per CDR3 protein. The table shows 500,000 to 600,000 distinct CDR3 sequences, with around 45% occurring only once.

This rearrangement joins TRBV7-9 to TRBJ2-7; 13 bases match TRBD2. The sample comprised peripheral blood or thyroid tissue (not recorded which). This clonotype was sampled from a young woman with Graves' hyperthyroidism. CDR3 in DNA: TGTGCCACCCTAAAACTAGCGGGAGGGCCCGAGGAGCAGTACTTC. Translated: CATLKLAGGPEEQYF. The full variable domain, its missing parts supplied by reference TRBV7-9 and TRBJ2-7, is DTGVSQNPRHKITKRGQNVTFRCDPISEHNRLYWYRQTLGQGPEFLTYFQNEAQLEKSRLLSDRFSAERPKGSFSTLEIQRTEQGDSAMYLCATLKLAGGPEEQYFGPGTRLTVT.